The present T cell receptor (beta chain) was sequenced within a study of blood T cell repertoires in COVID-19 (dated by TCRdb to 2020 to 2021). Regarding the research as a whole: Samples covering the acute and convalescent phases of COVID-19 were provided by collaborators in the United States, Italy and Spain. Samples were obtained from the ongoing ImmuneRACE study (first 160 participants) and from some 1,200 subjects provided by 6 global collaborators. The prospective study material was composed of cDNA or gDNA derived from T cells, B-cell-depleted T cells, or PBMCs. Where HLA class I and class II types were available, the types were taken from metadata supplied by the sample provider, not from assay-based typing. The repertoires were released in a freely available public database meant as a resource for research on the immune response to SARS-CoV-2. Nearly every sample came with metadata listing a de-identified subject ID, COVID-19 status, age in years and sex. The dataset comprised deeply sampled blood TCRbeta repertoires from subjects exposed to, actively infected with, or recovered from COVID-19. The paper as a whole reports these results and caveats: The quantity of clinical and demographic metadata differed by source and by participant and was supplied without curation.

Each collaborating institution followed its own protocols to collect whole blood in K2EDTA tubes. Collaborator samples were shipped for TCRbeta analysis as frozen whole blood, isolated PBMCs, or DNA extracted from either sample type. The immunoSEQ Assay, a bias-controlled multiplex PCR, was used to amplify TCRbeta CDR3 regions from genomic DNA. The authors processed their data as follows. Within the assay, amplification of reference gene primers was used to estimate how many nucleated cells each sample contained. Sequence reads were collapsed and filtered to measure the absolute abundance of every unique TCRbeta CDR3 rearrangement. For each sample, productive Simpson clonality was calculated as the square root of Simpson's diversity index across productive rearrangements. TCRdb retrieved this table from immuneACCESS and kept in-frame rearrangements only. Not all clones are present; in checked studies, unresolved V genes account for under half, and no reason is known for the remainder. The V and J calls and clone size are taken from that table; D and trimming were inferred from the DNA. The table for this sample lists about 140,000 clones; 75% to 90% of them were counted only once. The ten largest clones take up 11% of the sample.

About this clone: The antigen it recognizes is unknown. It has no much larger one-base neighbor in the sample; base qualities were not kept.

V is clipped by 3 bases and J by 5 bases, and the sequence between their germline boundaries is 14 bases long. Looking up the germline V gene yields CDR1 SGHRS and CDR2 YFSETQ. The CDR3 runs 14 amino acids, cysteine and phenylalanine included. Only the CDR3 DNA is retained, 42 bases long and in frame from the first base. The sequenced sample consisted of peripheral blood. This TCR came from a woman of 80 years or more with acute or convalescent COVID-19. Here the chain combines TRBV5-1 and TRBJ1-1, with the D gene call left open. Read as DNA, the sequence is TGCGCCAGCAGCTCCAACCCCCCAGTGACTGAAGCTTTCTTT. This sequence encodes CASSSNPPVTEAFF.